This T cell receptor beta chain was documented in a study of cytomegalovirus exposure and HLA in healthy donors (TCRdb year 2017). About the investigation overall: In an earlier analysis of 587 of the donors, around 290 Gb of sequence data and roughly 100 million unique TCR beta sequences from about 190 million T cells were reported. An early release that covered fewer than 800 HLA-typed donors contained about 300 gigabases of sequencing data and approximately 85 million unique TCR sequences. Of the 300 to 450 genotyped donors, 70% to 90% were placed in the genetic ancestry cluster associated with self-reported Caucasian donors. The study aimed to test whether signatures of past pathogen exposure could be identified by cataloging public T cell receptors. The study profiled the T cell repertoires of hundreds of subjects by immunosequencing and related them to cytomegalovirus serostatus. In addition to the first cohort of 500 to 850 subjects, a separate validation cohort of 130 or so different subjects was used. High-throughput TCR immunosequencing, statistical association of individual TCRs with disease status, and machine learning were combined to predict cytomegalovirus infection status. A later analysis re-examined previously published TCR beta repertoires from about 670 donors and added high-resolution HLA genotyping to investigate patterns of TCR occurrence. Rather than drawing on any new phenotypic data, the later analysis identified candidate immune exposures from TCR beta sequences and the way those sequences occurred across donors. An earlier analysis of several hundred of the donors applied high-throughput TCR beta sequencing to assess whether each TCR beta V gene segment acted as functional or pseudogenic. Donor age, sex, ethnicity and CMV serostatus were compiled together with the repertoire data. In a later genetic analysis, genome-wide SNP genotypes for about three fifths of the roughly 670 donors were used, and that subset was treated as a discovery cohort. Every repertoire in the discovery cohort had been generated on one and the same sequencing platform. Class I and class II HLA loci were covered by the typing at four-digit resolution. Typing coverage differed by locus: A, B, C, DRB1 and DQB1 were typed in about 620-630 donors, DQA1 in approximately 520, DPA1 in over 600, and DPB1 in 400 to 480. A few DR-DQ haplotypes were treated as single units for association and clustering because of strong linkage in the cohort. Across about 380 genotyped donors of the cohort, an average of about 250,000 unique TCR beta nucleotide sequences per donor were sequenced, and approximately 17% of those sequences were non-productive. Results the study describes overall, beyond this receptor: In a later genetic analysis, fewer N-insertions in productive TCRs were reported among donors in an Asian-associated ancestry cluster than the roughly 700-donor mean. At a false discovery rate of 0.05, a later analysis linked fewer than 20,000 TCR beta sequences to specific HLA alleles. Several of the top co-occurrence clusters appeared to be linked to parvovirus B19, influenza, CMV and Epstein-Barr virus, according to a later analysis. Correlated functional status among segregating V segments might reflect linkage disequilibrium, but an unknown experimental factor could not be ruled out. Assigning TCR associations to individual alleles was difficult when HLA alleles, especially DR and DQ, strongly co-occurred. About 17 rarely observed V segments, including chromosome 9 orphons, were excluded from the earlier analysis of a few hundred of the donors because counts were too low. The classifier was reported to diagnose cytomegalovirus status with high specificity and sensitivity in both the original cohort and the validation cohort. In the study, about 150 TCR beta chains were listed as associated with cytomegalovirus. An earlier analysis of 587 of the donors showed that most TCR beta V segments appeared in productive rearrangements either about 90% or about 30% of the time, which broadly matched IMGT annotations. Because the 87-base-pair reads could not distinguish some IMGT-functional V segments, including TRBV6-2 and TRBV6-3, those segments were excluded. The sequencing pipeline was judged likely to have produced a cluster of highly shared sequence variants as a technical artifact. According to a later analysis, TCR association rates differed among HLA loci, with DRB1 alleles showing the most associated TCRs and HLA-C alleles showing the fewest. A few of the identified cytomegalovirus-associated TCR beta chains were confirmed in vitro to be specific for cytomegalovirus antigens. In a later genetic analysis, a missense DCLRE1C variant was associated with V-gene and J-gene trimming of TCR beta chains, and the association was replicated in an independent cohort. A later analysis found that most CMV-associated TCR beta chains appeared HLA-restricted, with HLA associations seemingly driven largely by CMV exposure. CMV serostatus was the only immune exposure information available for the cohort. A further reported finding was that TCR beta sequences accurately predicted the HLA-A and HLA-B alleles for most subjects in the first cohort. In a later analysis, HLA-associated TCR beta chains showed more clonal expansion and lower generation probabilities than non-associated chains that were equally common. The authors suggested that the approach could potentially be extended to other disease states and immunological phenotypes. Only TCR beta chains were sequenced in this cohort, and the absence of alpha or paired-chain data limited detectable features. Because some donors lacked HLA typing at each locus, the association tests relied only on the typed subset. While some public TCRs were present in many individuals, most TCR sequences turned up only very rarely across donors. Roughly uniform sequencing depth across donors was assumed in presence/absence analyses, although this assumption may not hold.

Concerning this clone itself: There is no known antigen for this receptor. A junction boundary mismatches the germline segment, possibly from a read error.

The library was made by the immunoSEQ multiplex PCR assay. A mixture of 60 forward primers for TCR Vbeta segments and 13 reverse primers for TCR Jbeta segments was used in the multiplex PCR. A multiplex PCR assay on genomic DNA amplified the CDR3 region of rearranged TCR beta genes. On the Illumina HiSeq System, the amplified TCR beta libraries were sequenced as 87-base-pair reads. As for how the authors treated the data: A later analysis tallied 80 million to 95 million unique TCR beta chains across the 660 or so repertoires, and approximately 12 million of those chains were shared by two or more donors. A nearest-neighbor algorithm error-corrected the raw reads and collapsed the reads into unique sequences, merging closely related sequences to remove PCR and sequencing errors. Alignment of CDR3 sequences to IMGT reference sequences was used to assign V, D and J gene segments. For a sequence to be retained, a match of at least six nucleotides to both a V gene segment and a J gene segment was required. Rearrangements were called productive when the CDR3 lacked stop codons and stayed in frame with V and J; all others were non-productive. CDR3 was defined according to IMGT convention as the region running from the second conserved V-encoded cysteine to the conserved J-encoded phenylalanine. The earlier analysis of 587 of the donors excluded sequences that lacked an unambiguous match to a single V gene segment. In an earlier analysis of approximately 500 of the donors, a V segment was called functional when productive rearrangements were above 56.7%, and segregating when the standard deviation between donors exceeded 5%. A statistical classification framework was developed to diagnose cytomegalovirus status using the catalog of TCR beta chain sequences. A later analysis assigned V and J genes by comparing TCR nucleotide sequences with IMGT/GENE-DB human TR gene sequences. In a later analysis, CDR3 sequences and most-parsimonious VDJ recombination scenarios were assigned using the TCRdist pipeline. In a later analysis, every TCR beta chain was defined by the combination of its CDR3 amino acid sequence and its V-gene family, and reads without a unique V-gene family were dropped. As a way to deal with suspected cross-contamination and a sequencing artifact, a later analysis dropped 592 nucleotide sequences that were highly shared and had low generation probability. In a later analysis, a clonal expansion index was calculated for each public chain from normalized within-repertoire ranks of inferred template counts. In a later analysis, generation probabilities were computed with a VDJ recombination model fitted to out-of-frame rearrangements, and the resulting probabilities were checked against IGoR. A later analysis scored TCR-TCR, TCR-HLA and TCR-CMV co-occurrence with hypergeometric tests, applying a repertoire-size bias correction to TCR pairs. To estimate false discovery rates, a later analysis permuted the HLA or CMV assignments 20 times. In a later analysis, co-occurring TCRs were grouped using DBSCAN, with TCRdist sequence similarity added in when clustering inside HLA-allele-positive subsets. Repertoires with fewer than 30,000 or more than 120,000 public chains were left out of co-occurrence clustering, as were about 5 repertoires with anomalous nucleotide sharing. TCRdb holds this immuneACCESS table with in-frame rearrangements only. Some clones are missing; in checked studies, unresolved V genes explain under half, and the rest has no known cause. V, J and clone size reflect that table, while D and trimming were determined from the DNA. The sample yields 150,000 to 200,000 clones; more than 70% were counted once. About 1.1% of the sample lies in the top ten.

The cohort comprised some 680 healthy bone marrow donors. At the time of sampling, all cohort members were nominally healthy, though unrecorded immune exposures were likely present. The donor tested CMV seronegative, placing the donor among the 350 to 400 seronegative members of the cohort. Every donor gave a peripheral blood sample, and the peripheral blood mononuclear cells from that sample were used for TCR beta sequencing. Genomic DNA was extracted from the blood cell samples with the Qiagen DNeasy Blood Extraction Kit. Spanning cysteine to phenylalanine, the CDR3 consists of 13 amino acids. This entry keeps only the CDR3 DNA: 39 bases, framed from base 1. Per the germline V gene, SGHVS is the CDR1 and FQNEAQ is the CDR2.

The sequence came from a woman in her thirties or forties in good health and CMV-seronegative. The chain employs TRBV7-8 and TRBJ1-2, with TRBD1 tentatively as D gene (6 bases match). The source material was PBMCs. The nucleotide sequence is given as TGTGCCAGCAGCCCCGGGGCACACAGGGAGAGGGAGTTC. This yields the protein CASSPGAHREREF.